This note documents a single T cell receptor (beta chain) sequence. Profiled with immunoSEQ multiplex PCR; TCRdb holds only in-frame clones, not every one. The table shows about 110,000 clones, with around four fifths occurring only once. This sample was included in a study of control samples from healthy donors and cancer patients. Germline CDR1 reads GTSNPN; CDR2 reads SVGIG (reference sequence). Trimming pared 5 bases from V and 6 bases from J, leaving 14 bases between. This CDR3 contains 13 residues. This clonotype was obtained from a woman in her fifties or sixties in good health. The chain uses TRBV30 and TRBJ1-5; weak D call: TRBD1 (6 bases). Sequencing was carried out using blood. The CDR3 loop reads CAWDTGSLQPQHF. CDR3 DNA: TGTGCCTGGGATACAGGGTCCCTTCAGCCCCAGCATTTT. Together with reference TRBV30 and TRBJ1-5, the CDR3 gives the full variable domain: SQTIHQWPATLVQPVGSPLSLECTVEGTSNPNLYWYRQAAGRGLQLLFYSVGIGQISSEVPQNLSASRPQDRQFILSSKKLLLSDSGFYLCAWDTGSLQPQHFGDGTRLSIL.